This T cell receptor (beta chain) emerged from a study of shared clonotypes between healthy human individuals. Libraries were prepared by immunoSEQ multiplex PCR; TCRdb keeps only in-frame clonotypes and omits some of them. This table holds around 2.1 million clones, 85% to 95% found once. Naive CD8 cells lacked CD45RO, underwent positive selection for CCR7 and left out terminally differentiated effector memory CD45RA+ cells. V gave up 7 bases and J gave up 7 bases; unmatched junction bases: 10. CDR1 and CDR2 (germline): WSHSY, SAAADI. The CDR3 loop spans 14 amino acids. As regards this clone: Its antigen is still unknown.

Whole-study findings and limits: Against clonotypes common to all four donors, non-shared ones had lower generation probabilities.

This receptor was obtained from a young man in good health. Some clones in this sample may be carry-over from other donors' samples. Sample: naive CD8+ T cells from PBMCs. The rearrangement joins TRBV10-2 to TRBJ1-2, with TRBD1 matching 9 bases. In DNA form, the CDR3 reads TGCGCCAGCAATGCTATGGACAGGGGCGGTGGCTACACCTTC. Translated, it gives CASNAMDRGGGYTF.